The clone carrying this TCR beta chain was recorded many times. The antigen remains unidentified. This sample was taken from a study of naive and memory T cell subsets. Study outcomes and limitations: Reportedly, tuberculin skin test sites gave far more TCRs than other biopsies.

As to treatment: skin biopsy from PPD injection site in Mantoux-positive individual. A UMI-containing oligonucleotide was joined by 3' ligation to the TCR cDNA template. Amplification of ligated cDNA took four PCR rounds with SP2 and nested alpha and beta constant primers. TCRdb used MiXCR to reprocess the UMI-ligation and nested PCR reads, holding one entry per CDR3 protein. Of around 31,000 distinct CDR3 sequences detected, about 6.2% appear once; the ten largest clones hold 3% to 3.5%. Germline V gene sequence: CDR1 MNHEY, CDR2 SVGEGT. V lost 2 bases to trimming and J lost 3 bases; unmatched junction nucleotides: 9. The CDR3 is 17 residues long.

The TCR sequence derives from an adult in good health. The chain is built from TRBV6-2 or TRBV6-3 and TRBJ2-1; 8 nucleotides agree with TRBD2. Source: skin, taken from a tuberculin skin test site. CDR3 amino acids: CASSYELTSVIYNEQFF. CDR3 in DNA: TGTGCCAGCAGTTACGAGTTGACTAGCGTGATCTACAATGAGCAGTTCTTC.